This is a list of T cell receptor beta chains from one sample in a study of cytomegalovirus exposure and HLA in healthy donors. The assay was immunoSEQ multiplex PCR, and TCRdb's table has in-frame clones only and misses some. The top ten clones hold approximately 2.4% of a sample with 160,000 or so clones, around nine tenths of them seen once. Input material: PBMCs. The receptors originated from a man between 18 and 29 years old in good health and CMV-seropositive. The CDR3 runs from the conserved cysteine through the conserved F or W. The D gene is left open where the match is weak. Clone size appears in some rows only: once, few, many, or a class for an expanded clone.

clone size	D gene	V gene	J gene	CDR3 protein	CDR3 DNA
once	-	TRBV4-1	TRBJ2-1	CASSHRDFNEQFF	TGCGCCAGCAGCCATAGGGACTTCAATGAGCAGTTCTTC
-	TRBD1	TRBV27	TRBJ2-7	CASSPQGAHPYEQYF	TGTGCCAGCAGTCCTCAGGGGGCTCACCCCTACGAGCAGTACTTC
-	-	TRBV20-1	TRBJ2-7	CSVPRAYEQYF	TGCAGTGTCCCGAGGGCCTACGAGCAGTACTTC
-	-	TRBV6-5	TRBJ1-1	CASSYGSTEAFF	TGTGCCAGCAGTTACGGGAGCACTGAAGCTTTCTTT
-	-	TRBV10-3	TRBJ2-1	CASTVSGDSYNEQFF	TGTGCCAGCACCGTTAGCGGAGACTCCTACAATGAGCAGTTCTTC
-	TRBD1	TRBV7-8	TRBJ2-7	CASSPARDSLYEQYF	TGTGCCAGCAGCCCCGCCCGGGACAGCCTCTACGAGCAGTACTTC
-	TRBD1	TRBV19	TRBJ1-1	CASSPMTGVEAFF	TGTGCCAGTAGCCCGATGACAGGGGTTGAAGCTTTCTTT
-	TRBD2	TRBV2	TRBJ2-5	CASSVAGGQETQYF	TGTGCCAGCAGTGTAGCGGGGGGCCAAGAGACCCAGTACTTC
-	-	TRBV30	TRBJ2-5	CAWSVLPTQYF	TGTGCCTGGAGTGTACTCCCGACCCAGTACTTC
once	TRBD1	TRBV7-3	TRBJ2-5	CASSQTGGGQETQYF	TGTGCCAGCAGCCAGACAGGGGGCGGGCAAGAGACCCAGTACTTC
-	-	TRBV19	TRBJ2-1	CASSIDLRPAGSYNEQFF	TGTGCCAGTAGTATAGATCTCAGGCCGGCGGGCTCCTACAATGAGCAGTTCTTC
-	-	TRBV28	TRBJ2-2	CASRVGGSTGELFF	TGTGCCAGCAGGGTTGGGGGGAGCACCGGGGAGCTGTTTTTT
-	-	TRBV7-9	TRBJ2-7	CASSSTAYSAYEQYF	TGTGCCAGCAGCTCCACGGCGTACAGTGCCTACGAGCAGTACTTC
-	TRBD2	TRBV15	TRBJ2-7	CATSRGGMWTSGYEQYF	TGTGCCACCAGCAGAGGGGGGATGTGGACTAGCGGCTACGAGCAGTACTTC
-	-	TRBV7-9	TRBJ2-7	CASSLGAGSKYEQYF	TGTGCCAGCAGCTTAGGGGCGGGAAGCAAGTACGAGCAGTACTTC
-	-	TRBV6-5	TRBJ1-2	CANNRVPVYGYTF	TGTGCCAACAACAGGGTCCCCGTCTATGGCTACACCTTC
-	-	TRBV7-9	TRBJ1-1	CASSLGGRGMNTEAFF	TGTGCCAGCAGCTTAGGGGGAAGGGGCATGAACACTGAAGCTTTCTTT
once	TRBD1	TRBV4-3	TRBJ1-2	CASSQDRGDYGYTF	TGCGCCAGCAGCCAGGACAGGGGAGACTATGGCTACACCTTC
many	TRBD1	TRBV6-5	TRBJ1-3	CASSADRGWGNTIYF	TGTGCCAGCAGTGCCGACAGGGGCTGGGGAAACACCATATATTTT
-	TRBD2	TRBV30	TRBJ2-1	CAWSDGTSGYNEQFF	TGTGCCTGGAGTGACGGGACTAGCGGATACAATGAGCAGTTCTTC
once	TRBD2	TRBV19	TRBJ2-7	CASSTTLAGDDEQYF	TGTGCCAGTAGTACGACCTTAGCGGGGGACGACGAGCAGTACTTC
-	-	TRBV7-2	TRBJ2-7	CASSPSLYEQYF	TGTGCCAGCAGCCCTAGCCTCTACGAGCAGTACTTC